Listed below are T cell receptor beta chains from one sample, sequenced in a study of blood T cell repertoires in COVID-19. Repertoires were generated with immunoSEQ multiplex PCR, while TCRdb's copy carries only in-frame clones and drops some. The table lists fewer than 250,000 clones, roughly 86% of them singletons. Sequencing was done on a sample of peripheral blood. Receptor source: a woman aged 50 to 65 with active or convalescent COVID-19. Each CDR3 is given with its conserved first and last residue. The D gene is left open where the match is weak. Some rows have no size entry. The others give once, few or many, or a class for an expanded clone.

D: TRBD2
size: .
V: TRBV3-1/TRBV3-2
J: TRBJ2-3
CDR3: CASSPGGGRSDTQYF
DNA: TGTGCCAGCAGCCCAGGCGGGGGGCGCTCAGATACGCAGTATTTT

D: .
size: once
V: TRBV28
J: TRBJ1-2
CDR3: CASSLDRLAYGYTF
DNA: TGTGCCAGCAGTCTCGACAGGCTTGCCTATGGCTACACCTTC

D: .
size: .
V: TRBV5-4
J: TRBJ2-2
CDR3: CASSAQLNTGELFF
DNA: TGTGCCAGCAGCGCACAGTTGAACACCGGGGAGCTGTTTTTT

D: .
size: .
V: TRBV2
J: TRBJ1-4
CDR3: CASNGAAGVEKLFF
DNA: TGTGCCAGCAATGGGGCGGCAGGGGTGGAAAAACTGTTTTTT

D: .
size: .
V: TRBV7-9
J: TRBJ1-5
CDR3: CASSLGSGTPAQPQHF
DNA: TGTGCCAGCAGCTTAGGGAGCGGCACCCCTGCCCAGCCCCAGCATTTT

D: .
size: once
V: TRBV25-1
J: TRBJ1-3
CDR3: CASSGGYSGNTIYF
DNA: TGTGCCAGCAGTGGAGGGTACTCTGGAAACACCATATATTTT

D: .
size: once
V: TRBV28
J: TRBJ1-3
CDR3: CASSLFGSGNTIYF
DNA: TGTGCCAGCAGTTTATTCGGGTCTGGAAACACCATATATTTT

D: TRBD1
size: .
V: TRBV24-1
J: TRBJ2-1
CDR3: CATAESRGSYNEQFF
DNA: TGTGCCACAGCCGAATCCAGGGGGTCCTACAATGAGCAGTTCTTC

D: .
size: few
V: TRBV20-1
J: TRBJ1-4
CDR3: CSASPWVGGDATNEKLFF
DNA: TGCAGTGCTAGTCCTTGGGTCGGGGGGGATGCAACTAATGAAAAACTGTTTTTT

D: .
size: .
V: TRBV5-4
J: TRBJ2-7
CDR3: CASRPGQRASIGEQYF
DNA: TGTGCCAGCAGGCCGGGGCAGCGGGCATCAATTGGGGAGCAGTACTTC